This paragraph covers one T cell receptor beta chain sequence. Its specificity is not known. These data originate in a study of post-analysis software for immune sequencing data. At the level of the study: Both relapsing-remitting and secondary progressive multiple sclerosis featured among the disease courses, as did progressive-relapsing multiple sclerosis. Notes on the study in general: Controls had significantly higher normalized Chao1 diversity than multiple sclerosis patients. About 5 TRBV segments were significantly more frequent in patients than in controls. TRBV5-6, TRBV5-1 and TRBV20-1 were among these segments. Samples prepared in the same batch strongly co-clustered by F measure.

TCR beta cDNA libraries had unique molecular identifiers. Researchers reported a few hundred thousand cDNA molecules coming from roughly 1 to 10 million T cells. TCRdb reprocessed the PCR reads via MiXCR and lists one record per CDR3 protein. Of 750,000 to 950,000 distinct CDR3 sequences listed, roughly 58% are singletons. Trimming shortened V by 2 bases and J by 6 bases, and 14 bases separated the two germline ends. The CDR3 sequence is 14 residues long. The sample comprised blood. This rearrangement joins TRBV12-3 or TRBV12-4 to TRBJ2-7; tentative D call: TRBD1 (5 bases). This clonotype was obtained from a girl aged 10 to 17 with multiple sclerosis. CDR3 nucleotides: TGTGCCAGCAGTTTAAAGGTCCAGGGCGGCGAGCAGTACTTC. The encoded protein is CASSLKVQGGEQYF.